The rows below give T cell receptor beta chains drawn from one sample of a study of blood T cell repertoires in COVID-19. Sequenced by immunoSEQ multiplex PCR; TCRdb stores in-frame clones only, minus some. The sample includes about 210,000 clones, 92% of them seen just once. The source material was peripheral blood. Source of these receptors: a man aged 25-40 years with acute or convalescent COVID-19. Both conserved end residues are part of each CDR3. The order of the fields is J gene, V gene, D gene, clone size, CDR3 DNA, CDR3 protein. D genes are given only for firm matches. Size values are once, few and many counts, or a class for expanded clones, and some rows have none.

>TRBJ2-7|TRBV11-2|TRBD2|-
TGTGCCAGCAGCTTAGAACTAGCGATCTCCTACGAGCAGTACTTC
CASSLELAISYEQYF
>TRBJ2-7|TRBV11-2|-|-
TGTGCCAGCAGCTTGGGCGGGATTCGGCAGTACTTC
CASSLGGIRQYF
>TRBJ2-3|TRBV9|-|once
TGTGCCAGCAGCGAGGAAGGGGGCACAGATACGCAGTATTTT
CASSEEGGTDTQYF
>TRBJ2-5|TRBV19|-|-
TGTGCCAGTAGTGCTCGACTACTGACACAAGAGACCCAGTACTTC
CASSARLLTQETQYF
>TRBJ1-4|TRBV5-1|-|once
TGCGCCAGCAGCTTCAGGCCGGTTAATGAAAAACTGTTTTTT
CASSFRPVNEKLFF
>TRBJ2-1|TRBV6-6|-|once
TGTGCCAGCACCCGACTCGAATACAATGAGCAGTTCTTC
CASTRLEYNEQFF
>TRBJ2-2|TRBV11-3|TRBD2|-
TGTGCCAGCAGCTTAGGGCTAGCGGGAGACACCGGGGAGCTGTTTTTT
CASSLGLAGDTGELFF
>TRBJ1-6|TRBV6-5|-|-
TGTGCCAGCAGTCACCGGGACATAGGCAATTCACCCCTCCACTTT
CASSHRDIGNSPLHF
>TRBJ2-7|TRBV5-5|TRBD1|-
TGTGCCAGCAGCCCCGGGACAGGGGGCCACGAGCAGTACTTC
CASSPGTGGHEQYF
>TRBJ1-1|TRBV7-9|-|-
TGTGCCAGCAGCCGCCTCGGGGGGGACACTGAAGCTTTCTTT
CASSRLGGDTEAFF
>TRBJ1-6|TRBV9|TRBD1|few
TGTGCCAGCAGCCCCGATGGGACAGGGAGATCACCCCTCCACTTT
CASSPDGTGRSPLHF
>TRBJ2-3|TRBV6-1|-|-
TGTGCCAGCAGTGAAAGAATAGCCGGAGATACGCAGTATTTT
CASSERIAGDTQYF
>TRBJ2-3|TRBV5-1|-|-
TGCGCCAGCAGCTTAATGGAGGCAGATACGCAGTATTTT
CASSLMEADTQYF
>TRBJ1-2|TRBV28|-|-
TGTGCCAGCAGCGAGGGTATCGGGTATGGCTACACCTTC
CASSEGIGYGYTF
>TRBJ2-7|TRBV28|-|-
TGTGCCAGCAGACAGAGAAGCACTAGCCAGCCCTACGAGCAGTACTTC
CASRQRSTSQPYEQYF
>TRBJ1-1|TRBV6-4|-|-
TGTGCCAGCAGTGCCCGACAAGAGGGCACTGAAGCTTTCTTT
CASSARQEGTEAFF
>TRBJ2-2|TRBV28|TRBD2|-
TGTGCCAGCAGTTGGCCACTAGCGATAACGAACACCGGGGAGCTGTTTTTT
CASSWPLAITNTGELFF
>TRBJ2-2|TRBV19|TRBD2|-
TGTGCCTACCCCCCACGGACTAGCGGGTCCGGGGAGCTGTTTTTT
CAYPPRTSGSGELFF
>TRBJ2-3|TRBV5-4|-|-
TGTGCCAGCAGCCTAAGCGGGCCTGCTACAGATACGCAGTATTTT
CASSLSGPATDTQYF
>TRBJ1-2|TRBV6-5|-|-
TGTGCCAGCGGCCAGCGCAACTATGGCTACACCTTC
CASGQRNYGYTF
>TRBJ2-7|TRBV4-2|-|-
TGTGCCAGCAGCCAAACTAGCAGTTACGAGCAGTACTTC
CASSQTSSYEQYF
>TRBJ1-4|TRBV6-6|-|-
TGTGCCAGCCAAAAGGGGGTGGGGGACGAAAAACTGTTTTTT
CASQKGVGDEKLFF
>TRBJ2-7|TRBV6-5|-|-
TGTGCCAGCAGTTACTCAGGGCGGGGAAGCTACGAGCAGTACTTC
CASSYSGRGSYEQYF
>TRBJ2-1|TRBV30|-|-
TGTGCCTGGTCTGGAGGTCCGGATAGCTCCTACAATGAGCAGTTCTTC
CAWSGGPDSSYNEQFF
>TRBJ2-1|TRBV18|-|-
TGTGCCAGCTCACCCCTACTAGCCAAGAGCTCCTACAATGAGCAGTTCTTC
CASSPLLAKSSYNEQFF
>TRBJ2-1|TRBV5-1|-|-
TGCGCCAGCAGCCCGAGCCGGGACACCAGAGGTGCGCGTGAGCAGTTCTTC
CASSPSRDTRGAREQFF
>TRBJ2-7|TRBV5-1|TRBD2|-
TGCGCCAGCAGCTTGGCCGAGTTAGCGGGACACGAGCAGTACTTC
CASSLAELAGHEQYF
>TRBJ2-7|TRBV5-1|TRBD1|-
TGCGCCAGCAGCCCTACCTCGGACAGGGGAACCTACGAGCAGTACTTC
CASSPTSDRGTYEQYF
>TRBJ1-5|TRBV6-1|TRBD1|-
TGTGCCAGCAGTGAGGGAACAGGGGGAGGACAGCCCCAGCATTTT
CASSEGTGGGQPQHF
>TRBJ2-7|TRBV7-8|-|few
TGTGCCAGCAGCTTAGGCGGAGTATCCTACGAGCAGTACTTC
CASSLGGVSYEQYF
>TRBJ2-2|TRBV11-3|TRBD1|-
TGTGCCAGCAGCCCCGCCCCCTGGGACAGCCTAAACACCGGGGAGCTGTTTTTT
CASSPAPWDSLNTGELFF
>TRBJ2-7|TRBV2|TRBD2|-
TGTGCCAGCAGTGAGGGCGGGAGTATATCCGAGCAGTACTTC
CASSEGGSISEQYF
>TRBJ1-5|TRBV27|TRBD1|-
TGTGCCAGCAGTTTGACAGGGGTGTGGTTAGCCCAGCATTTT
CASSLTGVWLAQHF
>TRBJ2-7|TRBV18|-|-
TGTGCCAGCTCAGGCGCGGGACTGCTCTCCTACGAGCAGTACTTC
CASSGAGLLSYEQYF
>TRBJ2-3|TRBV2|TRBD2|-
TGTGCCACCAAAGAGACTAGCGGGATTTATAATACGCAGTATTTT
CATKETSGIYNTQYF
>TRBJ2-1|TRBV5-1|-|-
TGCGCCAGCAGCTTGGCATGGGGCCACAATGAGCAGTTCTTC
CASSLAWGHNEQFF
>TRBJ1-5|TRBV11-2|-|-
TGTGCCAGCAGCTTAGGAACCGTTGCGTACGGTCAGCCCCAGCATTTT
CASSLGTVAYGQPQHF
>TRBJ2-1|TRBV19|TRBD2|-
TGTGCCAGCGGGACTAGCGGGACAGACGAGCAGTTCTTC
CASGTSGTDEQFF
>TRBJ1-5|TRBV2|-|-
TGTGCCAGCATGGGGCAGGGAGGTCAGCCCCAGCATTTT
CASMGQGGQPQHF
>TRBJ1-6|TRBV5-1|-|few
TGCGCCAGCAGCGCGTACGGGGTTGGTTCACCCCTCCACTTT
CASSAYGVGSPLHF
>TRBJ1-5|TRBV7-9|-|-
TGTGCCAGCAGGAATTACCCGCGGGGGGCAGTGAGCAATCAGCCCCAGCATTTT
CASRNYPRGAVSNQPQHF
>TRBJ1-2|TRBV19|-|-
TGTGCCAGTAGTATACAGGGATCATATGGCTACACCTTC
CASSIQGSYGYTF
>TRBJ1-1|TRBV29-1|TRBD1|-
TGCAGCGTCGAAACAGGGGGCGGCACTGAAGCTTTCTTT
CSVETGGGTEAFF
>TRBJ2-7|TRBV10-3|TRBD1|-
TGTGCCATCAGTGAGTCAGGGGGCGATTACGAGCAGTACTTC
CAISESGGDYEQYF
>TRBJ2-7|TRBV19|-|-
TGTGCCAGTAGTATAACGACAGGACCCTACGAGCAGTACTTC
CASSITTGPYEQYF
>TRBJ2-4|TRBV12-2|-|few
TGTGCCTCGCCCGGGACAGTAAAGTCCAAAAACATTCAGTACTTC
CASPGTVKSKNIQYF
>TRBJ1-2|TRBV19|TRBD1|-
TGTGCCAGTAGTATTGGGGGACAGGCGAGTTCAAACTATGGCTACACCTTC
CASSIGGQASSNYGYTF
>TRBJ2-3|TRBV6-5|-|-
TGTGCCAGCAGTTTAGACTTTCCCACTCCCACAGATACGCAGTATTTT
CASSLDFPTPTDTQYF
>TRBJ2-2|TRBV7-7|TRBD2|-
TGTGCTAGCAGCCCTCGTAGCGGGAGGGCCCCCGGGGAGCTGTTTTTT
CASSPRSGRAPGELFF
>TRBJ1-3|TRBV28|-|-
TGTGCCAGCAGGGGCCCCGAGGGCTACACCATATATTTT
CASRGPEGYTIYF
>TRBJ2-3|TRBV12-3/TRBV12-4|-|-
TGTGCCAGCAGCCGGGACACCACAGATACGCAGTATTTT
CASSRDTTDTQYF
>TRBJ2-3|TRBV6-6|TRBD2|-
TGTGCCACTACCGGGACTAGCGGGGGTACGCAGTATTTT
CATTGTSGGTQYF
>TRBJ2-7|TRBV18|TRBD2|-
TGTGCCAGCCATAGCGGGAGGGTCCCGTACGAGCAGTACTTC
CASHSGRVPYEQYF
>TRBJ1-5|TRBV7-8|-|-
TGTGCCAGCAGCTGGGGAGGTCAGCCCCAGCATTTT
CASSWGGQPQHF
>TRBJ1-5|TRBV23-1|-|once
TGCGCCAGCAGTCAATTCAGGACAGTGGCCAATGAGCCCCAGCATTTT
CASSQFRTVANEPQHF
>TRBJ1-4|TRBV28|TRBD1|once
TGTGCCAGCAGTGACGGACAGGGGTATGAAAAACTGTTTTTT
CASSDGQGYEKLFF
>TRBJ2-3|TRBV4-2|-|-
TGTGCCAGCAGCTTGTCAGTTGCTAGCGCTGGGGGTGGCACAGATACGCAGTATTTT
CASSLSVASAGGGTDTQYF
>TRBJ2-7|TRBV4-2|-|-
TGTGCCAGCAGCCAAGATCTTACAGGGAGCACCTACGAGCAGTACTTC
CASSQDLTGSTYEQYF
>TRBJ1-2|TRBV7-8|-|few
TGTGCCAGCAGCTCTCAGCCTGGGGAGGGCTACACCTTC
CASSSQPGEGYTF